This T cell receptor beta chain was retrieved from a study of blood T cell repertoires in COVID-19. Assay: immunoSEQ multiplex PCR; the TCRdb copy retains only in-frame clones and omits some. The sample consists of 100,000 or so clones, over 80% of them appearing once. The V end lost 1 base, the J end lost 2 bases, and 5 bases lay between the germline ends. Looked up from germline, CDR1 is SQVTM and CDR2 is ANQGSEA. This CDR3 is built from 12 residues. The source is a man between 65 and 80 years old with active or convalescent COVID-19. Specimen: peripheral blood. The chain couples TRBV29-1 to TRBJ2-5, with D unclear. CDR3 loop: CSVEVRQETQYF. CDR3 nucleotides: TGCAGCGTTGAAGTCAGACAAGAGACCCAGTACTTC.